The 13 T cell receptor beta chains below were found in one sample sequenced in a study of cytomegalovirus exposure and HLA in healthy donors. The protocol was immunoSEQ multiplex PCR, while the TCRdb copy is restricted to in-frame clones and leaves out a portion. The data contain hundreds of thousands of clones, 75% to 90% of them singletons. Sequenced input: PBMCs. Source of these receptors: a woman between 18 and 29 years old in good health and CMV-seronegative.

This chain links TRBV6-4 with TRBJ2-1, with TRBD2 identical over 13 bases. The germline CDR1 and CDR2 sequences are MRHNA and SNTAGT. The CDR3 covers 15 residues. The V and J ends lost 5 bases and 7 bases, in that order; junction bases with no gene match: 5. CDR3 sequence: CASSLLAGGTNEQFF. CDR3 nucleotide sequence: TGTGCCAGCAGTTTACTAGCGGGGGGGACTAATGAGCAGTTCTTC.

A single count supports this clone. CDR3 loop: CASSSKASGLAKNIQYF. The CDR3 coding sequence is TGTGCCAGCAGTTCAAAGGCGTCAGGTCTAGCCAAAAACATTCAGTACTTC. This chain links TRBV27 with TRBJ2-4; unclear D gene. Trimming cost V 4 bases and J 0 bases, with 16 bases left between them. The CDR3 runs 17 residues. CDR1 is MNHEY and CDR2 is SMNVEV in the germline V gene (reference sequence).

J is TRBJ1-4 and V is TRBV4-2, with unresolved D. Trimming removed 0 bases from V and 2 bases from J, with 10 bases in between. The CDR3 length is 16 residues. The germline V gene has CDR1 LGHNA and CDR2 YNFKEQ. The DNA for the CDR3 is TGTGCCAGCAGCCAAGATTGGCGGGCCACTAATGAAAAACTGTTTTTT. Amino acid sequence: CASSQDWRATNEKLFF.

The chain recombines TRBV9 with TRBJ2-2; 10 nucleotides align to TRBD1. Trimming at V came to 2 bases and at J to 0 bases, leaving 4 bases not matched to a gene. The CDR3 sequence is 17 residues long. CDR1 SGDLS and CDR2 YYNGEE come from the germline V gene. The CDR3 protein is CASSVPGQGANTGELFF. The CDR3 DNA sequence: TGTGCCAGCAGCGTTCCTGGACAGGGGGCGAACACCGGGGAGCTGTTTTTT. Combining the CDR3 with reference TRBV9 and TRBJ2-2 gives the whole variable domain DSGVTQTPKHLITATGQRVTLRCSPRSGDLSVYWYQQSLDQGLQFLIQYYNGEERAKGNILERFSAQQFPDLHSELNLSSLELGDSALYFCASSVPGQGANTGELFFGEGSRLTVL.

The CDR3 reads CASSLVLAGFTDTQYF. CDR3 nucleotide sequence: TGCGCCAGCAGCTTGGTTCTAGCGGGTTTCACAGATACGCAGTATTTT. V usage is TRBV5-1 and J usage is TRBJ2-3, with TRBD2 matching 8 bases. J gave up 2 bases and V 0 bases, and 5 bases lay outside the gene matches. This CDR3 comprises 16 residues. Germline V gene data show CDR1 as SGHRS and CDR2 as YFSETQ.

The rearrangement links TRBV27 to TRBJ2-1; 10 positions agree with TRBD2. The CDR3 totals 15 residues. Germline values: CDR1 MNHEY, CDR2 SMNVEV (reference sequence). J gave up 8 bases and V 4 bases, and 8 bases lay outside the gene matches. For the CDR3, the DNA is TGTGCCAGCAGTTCGCCCGGGACTAGCGTCTATGAGCAGTTCTTC. Its translation is CASSSPGTSVYEQFF.

The chain uses TRBV28 and TRBJ2-1, with TRBD2 matching 16 bases. The CDR3 consists of 17 residues. V lost 9 bases, J lost 8 bases, and 13 bases stayed unmatched. The germline V gene has CDR1 MDHEN and CDR2 SYDVKM. CDR3 in DNA: TGTGCCAGTTTCCCCTCTGTGGGGACTAGCGGGGGGGATGAGCAGTTCTTC. The encoded protein is CASFPSVGTSGGDEQFF.

The chain combines TRBV18 with TRBJ2-7; D is perhaps TRBD1 (7 bases). The CDR3 covers 14 residues. V dropped 3 bases and J dropped 3 bases, with 12 bases sitting between them. Per germline, CDR1 KGHSH and CDR2 LQKENI. In DNA, the CDR3 is TGTGCCAGCTCACCCCAGCAGGGGGGCTACGAGCAGTACTTC. Protein: CASSPQQGGYEQYF.

This clone was counted between two and nine times. The chain has TRBV19 and TRBJ1-2, with TRBD1 matching over 8 bases. Per the germline V gene, CDR1 is LNHDA and CDR2 is SQIVND (reference sequence). The junction had 13 bases not matched to a gene; V was cut back by 8 bases and J by 5 bases. The CDR3 is 15 amino acids. For the CDR3, the DNA is TGTGCCAGTTCAACCGACAGGGGACGAGGTTATGGCTACACCTTC. Its translation: CASSTDRGRGYGYTF.

The chain recombines TRBV29-1 with TRBJ2-1, with 10 bases aligning to TRBD2. Germline loops: CDR1 SQVTM, CDR2 ANQGSEA. The J segment lost 7 bases and the V segment lost 4 bases, leaving 16 bases of the junction unmatched. The CDR3 totals 17 residues. The CDR3 sequence: CSVGHLAGAKGLNEQFF. The CDR3, as DNA: TGCAGCGTTGGTCACCTAGCGGGGGCCAAAGGTCTGAATGAGCAGTTCTTC.

This chain joins TRBV5-1 and TRBJ1-1; D unclear. The germline V gene encodes CDR1 SGHRS and CDR2 YFSETQ. This CDR3 has 13 residues. The V end lost 6 bases, the J end lost 1 base, and 10 bases lay between the germline ends. The CDR3, as DNA: TGCGCCAGCAAGGCCACTACGAACACTGAAGCTTTCTTT. It specifies CASKATTNTEAFF.

The chain recombines TRBV30 with TRBJ2-2, with unresolved D. Germline values: CDR1 GTSNPN, CDR2 SVGIG (reference sequence). The CDR3 sequence is 15 residues long. Trimming removed 4 bases at V and 1 base at J, with 13 bases between. In DNA, the CDR3 is TGTGCCTGGAAAAGGCGGCCGAAGAACACCGGGGAGCTGTTTTTT. It yields the protein CAWKRRPKNTGELFF. The complete variable domain, with remaining parts taken from reference TRBV30 and TRBJ2-2, reads SQTIHQWPATLVQPVGSPLSLECTVEGTSNPNLYWYRQAAGRGLQLLFYSVGIGQISSEVPQNLSASRPQDRQFILSSKKLLLSDSGFYLCAWKRRPKNTGELFFGEGSRLTVL.

The sample holds many counts of this clone. The gene calls are TRBV25-1 and TRBJ1-2; no firm D call. Germline values: CDR1 MGHDK, CDR2 SYGVNS. V lost 3 bases, J lost 7 bases, and 15 bases lay in between. This CDR3 is 14 amino acids long. CDR3 nucleotide sequence: TGTGCCAGCAGTGATCCGGGGTCGGCGGGTGGCTACACCTTC. Translation: CASSDPGSAGGYTF.